This T cell receptor beta chain was recovered during a study of blood T cell repertoires in COVID-19. How the authors handled the data: Amplification with reference gene primers provided the estimates of nucleated cell counts. Generated by immunoSEQ multiplex PCR, the TCRdb table keeps only in-frame clones and is missing some. Clone size and the V and J calls come from that table; the DNA yielded D and trimming. The sample has 87,000 or so clones, less than 95% seen once. V gave up 4 bases and J gave up 5 bases; unmatched junction bases: 10. CDR3 length equals 15 residues. Germline-derived CDR1 and CDR2 are SEHNR and FQNEAQ (reference sequence).

Sequenced material: peripheral blood. The receptor was isolated from a man between 18 and 35 years old with COVID-19, enrolled during active disease. This sequence joins TRBV7-9 and TRBJ2-7; the match to TRBD2 covers 8 bases. This CDR3 is CASSSTSGAGHEQYF. CDR3 bases: TGTGCCAGCAGCTCCACTAGCGGAGCGGGCCACGAGCAGTACTTC.